The 21 T cell receptor beta chains listed next were all sequenced from one sample in a study of neurological immune-mediated disorders. As for time point: longitudinal time-point 2. TCRdb ran MiXCR on the 5' RACE reads and lists one entry per CDR3 protein. The table lists tens of thousands of distinct CDR3 sequences, approximately 13% of them singletons. The sample was PBMCs. Source of these receptors: a female donor with HTLV-1-associated myelopathy (HAM/TSP).

This clonotype occurred many times. The CDR3 here is CASSLPQDREGPTDTQYF. The DNA for the CDR3 is TGTGCCAGCAGTTTACCCCAAGACAGGGAAGGTCCCACAGATACGCAGTATTTT. This chain connects TRBV28 to TRBJ2-3; 7 bases align to TRBD1. Losses at the gene ends were 2 bases for V and 2 bases for J; bases not matched to a gene: 13. The V gene's germline CDR1 is MDHEN and CDR2 SYDVKM. There are 18 residues in the CDR3.

This clonotype was detected ten times or more. The V call is TRBV28, the J call TRBJ2-5; D not certain. V lost 5 bases and J 3 bases, leaving 16 bases between the germline ends. Germline CDR1 and CDR2: MDHEN and SYDVKM. This CDR3 is 15 amino acids long. The CDR3: CASSRQGGKEETQYF. The CDR3 DNA follows: TGTGCCAGCAGTCGCCAAGGCGGCAAAGAAGAGACCCAGTACTTC.

This clonotype was found many times. The chain combines TRBV4-1 with TRBJ2-2; D gene unclear. This CDR3 is built from 18 residues. Germline lookup yields CDR1 MGHRA and CDR2 YSYEKL. The V gene lost 1 base and the J gene lost 0 bases, with 15 bases spanning the gap. CDR3 nucleotides: TGCGCCAGCAGCCAAGTCAAGTCGGGCCCCCCGAACACCGGGGAGCTGTTTTTT. Translation: CASSQVKSGPPNTGELFF.

This clonotype was recorded at least ten times. This chain links TRBV5-1 with TRBJ2-7, with D unresolved. The V gene's germline CDR1 is SGHRS and CDR2 YFSETQ. V was shortened by 3 bases and J by 1 base, with 8 bases between the two germline ends. This CDR3 spans 13 amino acids. This CDR3 reads CASSSQPSYEQYF. The CDR3 region has the DNA TGCGCCAGCAGCTCGCAACCATCCTACGAGCAGTACTTC.

This clonotype was detected ten times or more. The genes are TRBV27 and TRBJ1-6; D not resolved. The CDR3 is 14 amino acids. Between the trimmed V and J ends, which lost 6 bases and 8 bases, there was a span of 14 bases. Germline-derived CDR1 and CDR2 are MNHEY and SMNVEV (reference sequence). DNA for the CDR3: TGTGCCAGCAGCCCCGTCGGAGGGTATTCACCCCTCCACTTT. Amino acids: CASSPVGGYSPLHF.

The chain couples TRBV28 to TRBJ1-3; D may be TRBD1 (5 bases). CDR1 and CDR2 from the germline V gene are MDHEN and SYDVKM. The CDR3 runs to 16 residues. Trimming pared 2 bases from V and 4 bases from J, leaving 15 bases between. CDR3 DNA: TGTGCCAGCAGTTTACTTCGGGGGTTGGAAGGAAACACCATATATTTT. Translation gives CASSLLRGLEGNTIYF.

The sample holds many counts of this clonotype. The V and J genes are TRBV6-5 and TRBJ1-1; possibly TRBD1 for D (5 bases). Germline assignment: CDR1 MNHEY and CDR2 SVGAGI. Between the trimmed V and J ends, which lost 4 bases and 10 bases, there was a span of 13 bases. The CDR3 has 12 residues. CDR3 nucleotide sequence: TGTGCCAGCAGTTCCACGGGGCTTTCAGCTTTCTTT. Its protein is CASSSTGLSAFF.

This clonotype occurred many times. V is TRBV7-2 and J is TRBJ1-2; possible D gene TRBD1, 5 bases. Trimming shortened V by 3 bases and J by 4 bases, and 9 bases separated the two germline ends. Germline CDR1 and CDR2: SGHTA and FQGNSA. The CDR3 is 13 residues long. CDR3 DNA sequence: TGTGCCAGCAGCTTCAGGGCCCCCTATGGCTACACCTTC. Protein: CASSFRAPYGYTF.

This clonotype has only a few counts. The V gene is TRBV6-2 or TRBV6-3, the J gene TRBJ2-5, with D possibly being TRBD2 (5 bases). Trimming removed 6 bases from V and 5 bases from J, with 19 bases in between. Germline CDR1 reads MNHEY; CDR2 reads SVGEGT. This CDR3 is 15 amino acids long. This CDR3 is CASRSPVTSLETQYF. The CDR3 DNA reads as TGTGCCAGCAGATCCCCGGTCACTAGTTTGGAGACCCAGTACTTC.

This clonotype was recorded at least ten times. J is TRBJ2-1 and V is TRBV28; 11 positions match TRBD1. Trimming removed 2 bases from V and 2 bases from J; junction bases left unmatched: 2. The CDR3 consists of 16 residues. Germline lookup yields CDR1 MDHEN and CDR2 SYDVKM. DNA of the CDR3: TGTGCCAGCAGTTTACCGGGACAGGGGGCCTACAATGAGCAGTTCTTC. It codes for CASSLPGQGAYNEQFF.

A note on this clonotype: This may arise from a read error, as a much more abundant clone is one base away. The chain uses TRBV10-3 and TRBJ2-1; D ambiguous. Germline-derived CDR1 and CDR2 are ENHRY and SYGVKD. Trimming left V 8 bases short and J 14 bases short, with 10 bases between. The CDR3 spans 9 residues. Here the CDR3 DNA reads TGTGCCATCCCCGGGCTAGAGTTCTTC. It is translated as CAIPGLEFF.

This clonotype was counted a single time. This chain connects TRBV7-9 to TRBJ1-3; D gene uncertain. Germline V gene sequence: CDR1 SEHNR, CDR2 FQNEAQ (reference sequence). Trimming took 5 bases from V and 6 from J, leaving 11 bases between them. This CDR3 has 13 residues. CDR3 bases: TGTGCCAGCAGCCCTCTCTCCGTAAACACCATATATTTT. Translating it yields CASSPLSVNTIYF.

A few counts support this clonotype. This chain connects TRBV6-1 to TRBJ2-1; D is tentatively TRBD1 or TRBD2 (5 bases each). The CDR3 contains 13 residues. Trimming removed 7 bases from V and 8 bases from J, with 15 bases in between. Germline CDR1 MNHNS, CDR2 SASEGT. The CDR3 reads CASTGTVFHEQFF. CDR3 DNA sequence: TGTGCCAGCACCGGGACGGTTTTCCATGAGCAGTTCTTC.

This clonotype was counted at least ten times. This chain connects TRBV21-1 to TRBJ2-7. TRBV21-1 is termed a pseudogene. The CDR3 is 17 residues long. For the CDR3, the DNA is TGTGCCAGCAGCAAAGCGCTTTTAACAGGGAGCTCCTACGAGCAGTACTTC. It is translated as CASSKALLTGSSYEQYF.

This clonotype has ten or more counts. CDR3 nucleotide sequence: TGCAGCGTTCCTGGACTAGCGGGGACCGGGGAGCTGTTTTTT. It codes for CSVPGLAGTGELFF. The chain combines TRBV29-1 with TRBJ2-2, with TRBD2 matching over 12 bases. The length of the CDR3 is 14 residues. The junction had 3 bases not matched to a gene; V was cut back by 5 bases and J by 5 bases. Germline V lookup: CDR1 SQVTM, CDR2 ANQGSEA.

The table lists this clonotype with many counts. This chain joins TRBV27 and TRBJ2-1; 7 nucleotides line up with TRBD1. Germline lookup yields CDR1 MNHEY and CDR2 SMNVEV (reference sequence). V trimming: 5 bases; J trimming: 12 bases; junction bases outside the gene matches: 10. The CDR3 contains 13 residues. The CDR3 protein is CASSPQGEPGQFF. CDR3 in DNA: TGTGCCAGCAGTCCCCAGGGGGAGCCTGGGCAGTTCTTC.

This clonotype was seen at least ten times. The chain uses TRBV5-1 and TRBJ2-7, with TRBD1 identical over 7 bases. J gave up 0 bases and V 5 bases, and 5 bases lay outside the gene matches. Per germline, CDR1 SGHRS and CDR2 YFSETQ. The CDR3 runs to 14 residues. The CDR3 here is CASRPGQNSYEQYF. As DNA, the CDR3 is TGCGCCAGCAGGCCGGGACAGAACTCCTACGAGCAGTACTTC. The full variable domain, with the rest looked up from reference TRBV5-1 and TRBJ2-7, is KAGVTQTPRYLIKTRGQQVTLSCSPISGHRSVSWYQQTPGQGLQFLFEYFSETQRNKGNFPGRFSGRQFSNSRSEMNVSTLELGDSALYLCASRPGQNSYEQYFGPGTRLTVT.

V is TRBV4-2 and J is TRBJ2-4; TRBD2 agrees at 14 bases. The germline V gene encodes CDR1 LGHNA and CDR2 YNFKEQ. This CDR3 has 15 residues. The trim removed 1 base at V and 8 bases at J, leaving 1 base unmatched. The CDR3 bases are TGTGCCAGCAGCCAAGGACTAGCGGGGGGGGACATTCAGTACTTC. This translates into CASSQGLAGGDIQYF.

This clonotype was seen ten or more times. The chain uses TRBV5-1 and TRBJ2-1, with 8 bases lining up with TRBD1. This CDR3 is built from 13 residues. Per germline, CDR1 SGHRS and CDR2 YFSETQ. J lost 9 bases, V lost 5 bases, and 7 bases had no gene match. CDR3: CASSFGQGGEQFF. Here the CDR3 DNA reads TGCGCCAGCAGTTTTGGACAGGGTGGTGAGCAGTTCTTC.

This clonotype has ten or more counts. This chain joins TRBV6-5 and TRBJ1-3, with no clear D. The CDR3 covers 16 residues. In germline, CDR1 is MNHEY, CDR2 SVGAGI. V lost 2 bases to trimming and J lost 5 bases, with 16 bases between them. This chain's CDR3 is CASSYKIEERRNTIYF. In nucleotides, the CDR3 is TGTGCCAGCAGTTACAAGATCGAGGAACGGAGAAACACCATATATTTT.

Comments on this clonotype: A much larger clone sits a single nucleotide away, making a read error possible. The chain carries TRBV3-1 and TRBJ2-2, with D perhaps TRBD2 (6 bases). Germline V gene data show CDR1 as LGHDT and CDR2 as YNNKEL (reference sequence). The CDR3 is 16 amino acids. The V end was cut by 6 bases, the J end by 9 bases, with 23 bases between. The DNA of the CDR3 is TGTGCCAGCAGTCCCCGGGTTGCGGGGATGGTCCGGGAGCTGTTTTTT. Its translation is CASSPRVAGMVRELFF.